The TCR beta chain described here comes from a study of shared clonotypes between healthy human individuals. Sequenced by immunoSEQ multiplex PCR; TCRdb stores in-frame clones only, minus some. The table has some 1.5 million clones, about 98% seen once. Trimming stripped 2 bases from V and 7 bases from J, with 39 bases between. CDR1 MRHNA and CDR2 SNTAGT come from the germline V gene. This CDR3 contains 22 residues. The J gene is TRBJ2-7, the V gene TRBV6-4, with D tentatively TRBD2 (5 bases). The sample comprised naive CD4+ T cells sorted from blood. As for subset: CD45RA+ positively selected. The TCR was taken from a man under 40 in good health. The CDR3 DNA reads TGTGCCAGCAGTGACAGAGGCAATCGAGCGGAAAAGGGTAAACCCGGTCCGTGGGAGCAGTACTTC. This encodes CASSDRGNRAEKGKPGPWEQYF.